The rows below give T cell receptor beta chains drawn from one sample of a study of blood T cell repertoires in COVID-19. Method: immunoSEQ multiplex PCR; TCRdb's copy keeps in-frame clones and lacks some. The sample shows roughly 200,000 clones, around 86% of them seen only once. Source material: PBMCs or T cells enriched from blood (not recorded which). These receptors came from a man aged 25-45 years in a cohort exposed to, infected with or recovered from COVID-19 (not recorded which). Both conserved end residues are part of each CDR3. A D gene is named only where the DNA matches it firmly. The size of a clone is reported for some rows only, either as once, few or many, or as a class for expanded clones.

v_call: TRBV5-1
cdr3_length: 14
j_call: TRBJ1-1
clone_size: once
d_call: NA
cdr3_nt: TGCGCCAGCAGCCTAAGGACAGCTAACACTGAAGCTTTCTTT
cdr3_aa: CASSLRTANTEAFF

v_call: TRBV9
cdr3_length: 15
j_call: TRBJ2-7
clone_size: NA
d_call: TRBD2
cdr3_nt: TGTGCCAGCAGCGACGGGTCTAGCGGGGTCTACGAGCAGTACTTC
cdr3_aa: CASSDGSSGVYEQYF

v_call: TRBV21-1
cdr3_length: 16
j_call: TRBJ1-4
clone_size: NA
d_call: NA
cdr3_nt: TGTGCCAGCAGCAAAAAGGGGCCAGGGATGGATGAAAAACTGTTTTTT
cdr3_aa: CASSKKGPGMDEKLFF

v_call: TRBV11-2
cdr3_length: 15
j_call: TRBJ1-5
clone_size: few
d_call: TRBD1
cdr3_nt: TGTGCCAGCAGACTCACAGGGGGGAGCAATCAGCCCCAGCATTTT
cdr3_aa: CASRLTGGSNQPQHF

v_call: TRBV4-2
cdr3_length: 19
j_call: TRBJ2-2
clone_size: NA
d_call: TRBD2
cdr3_nt: TGTGCCAGCAGCCAAGATCGTCTAGCGGGAGGGATAGTTACCGGGGAGCTGTTTTTT
cdr3_aa: CASSQDRLAGGIVTGELFF

v_call: TRBV7-9
cdr3_length: 17
j_call: TRBJ1-5
clone_size: NA
d_call: TRBD1
cdr3_nt: TGTGCCAGCAGCTTCTCCGGGACAGGGGGAATTATGGAGCCCCAGCATTTT
cdr3_aa: CASSFSGTGGIMEPQHF

v_call: TRBV6-5
cdr3_length: 16
j_call: TRBJ1-1
clone_size: NA
d_call: NA
cdr3_nt: TGTGCCAGCAGTTACTCGTGGCGGGGACGGCACACTGAAGCTTTCTTT
cdr3_aa: CASSYSWRGRHTEAFF

v_call: TRBV11-2
cdr3_length: 12
j_call: TRBJ2-2
clone_size: medium-sized
d_call: NA
cdr3_nt: TGTGCCAGCAGCCGGAACACCGGGGAGCTGTTTTTT
cdr3_aa: CASSRNTGELFF

v_call: TRBV28
cdr3_length: 13
j_call: TRBJ2-7
clone_size: NA
d_call: NA
cdr3_nt: TGTGCCAGCATCCTAAACTCAGGGGGAGGCCAGTACTTC
cdr3_aa: CASILNSGGGQYF

v_call: TRBV14
cdr3_length: 14
j_call: TRBJ2-5
clone_size: NA
d_call: NA
cdr3_nt: TGTGCCAGCAGCCAAGACTTAGCTATGGAGACCCAGTACTTC
cdr3_aa: CASSQDLAMETQYF

v_call: TRBV6-5
cdr3_length: 13
j_call: TRBJ2-3
clone_size: NA
d_call: TRBD1
cdr3_nt: TGTGCCGGAGGGACAGGGGTTCAAGATACGCAGTATTTT
cdr3_aa: CAGGTGVQDTQYF

v_call: TRBV6-6
cdr3_length: 14
j_call: TRBJ2-7
clone_size: NA
d_call: TRBD1
cdr3_nt: TGTGCCAGCAGTTTCCGGGACAGGGGATACGAGCAGTACTTC
cdr3_aa: CASSFRDRGYEQYF

v_call: TRBV18
cdr3_length: 15
j_call: TRBJ2-3
clone_size: NA
d_call: TRBD2
cdr3_nt: TGTGCCAGCTCACCACCGCTAGCGGGAACAGATACGCAGTATTTT
cdr3_aa: CASSPPLAGTDTQYF

v_call: TRBV4-2
cdr3_length: 16
j_call: TRBJ1-4
clone_size: NA
d_call: NA
cdr3_nt: TGTGCCAGCAGCCTAGCTGGTTTCCAGGGGAATGAAAAACTGTTTTTT
cdr3_aa: CASSLAGFQGNEKLFF

v_call: TRBV18
cdr3_length: 17
j_call: TRBJ2-4
clone_size: NA
d_call: NA
cdr3_nt: TGTGCCAGCTCACCACCGGGCAGGCCAATAAACAAAAACATTCAGTACTTC
cdr3_aa: CASSPPGRPINKNIQYF

v_call: TRBV6-5
cdr3_length: 14
j_call: TRBJ1-1
clone_size: NA
d_call: TRBD1
cdr3_nt: TGTGCCAGCAGGGCGGCGGACAGGGACACTGAAGCTTTCTTT
cdr3_aa: CASRAADRDTEAFF

v_call: TRBV27
cdr3_length: 16
j_call: TRBJ2-1
clone_size: once
d_call: TRBD2
cdr3_nt: TGTGCCAGCAGTCCTCGACTAGCGGGGACACACAATGAGCAGTTCTTC
cdr3_aa: CASSPRLAGTHNEQFF

v_call: TRBV18
cdr3_length: 14
j_call: TRBJ1-1
clone_size: NA
d_call: NA
cdr3_nt: TGTGCCAGCTCACCGGTGGGGGGTAACACTGAAGCTTTCTTT
cdr3_aa: CASSPVGGNTEAFF

v_call: TRBV28
cdr3_length: 11
j_call: TRBJ1-2
clone_size: NA
d_call: NA
cdr3_nt: TGTGCCAGCAGTTTGAGCTATGGCTACACCTTC
cdr3_aa: CASSLSYGYTF

v_call: TRBV28
cdr3_length: 16
j_call: TRBJ2-2
clone_size: NA
d_call: TRBD2
cdr3_nt: TGTGCCAGCAGTTTTTGGGGACTAGCGGGAGACGGGGAGCTGTTTTTT
cdr3_aa: CASSFWGLAGDGELFF

v_call: TRBV15
cdr3_length: 14
j_call: TRBJ1-2
clone_size: NA
d_call: NA
cdr3_nt: TGTGCCACCAGCAGAATTTCAGGGCTGAATGGCTACACCTTC
cdr3_aa: CATSRISGLNGYTF

v_call: TRBV5-1
cdr3_length: 14
j_call: TRBJ1-6
clone_size: NA
d_call: NA
cdr3_nt: TGCGCCAGCAGCAGGGGCAACGGGAATTCACCCCTCCACTTT
cdr3_aa: CASSRGNGNSPLHF

v_call: TRBV19
cdr3_length: 15
j_call: TRBJ2-4
clone_size: NA
d_call: TRBD1
cdr3_nt: TGTGCCAGTAGTTGGACAGGGCGAGGCAAAAACATTCAGTACTTC
cdr3_aa: CASSWTGRGKNIQYF

v_call: TRBV4-3
cdr3_length: 15
j_call: TRBJ2-2
clone_size: NA
d_call: TRBD1
cdr3_nt: TGCGCCAGCAAACAGGACAGGCTAATGGGTGGGGAGCTGTTTTTT
cdr3_aa: CASKQDRLMGGELFF

v_call: TRBV6-5
cdr3_length: 15
j_call: TRBJ2-1
clone_size: NA
d_call: TRBD1
cdr3_nt: TGTGCCAGCAGGCGCGGGACAGGAATATACAATGAGCAGTTCTTC
cdr3_aa: CASRRGTGIYNEQFF

v_call: TRBV28
cdr3_length: 16
j_call: TRBJ2-3
clone_size: once
d_call: TRBD1
cdr3_nt: TGTGCCAGCAGTAGGTTAGGACAGGGTGGGACAGATACGCAGTATTTT
cdr3_aa: CASSRLGQGGTDTQYF

v_call: TRBV20-1
cdr3_length: 10
j_call: TRBJ2-3
clone_size: NA
d_call: NA
cdr3_nt: TGCAGTGCTGGGGCTCCCAGCCTGTATTTT
cdr3_aa: CSAGAPSLYF

v_call: TRBV29-1
cdr3_length: 13
j_call: TRBJ2-4
clone_size: NA
d_call: NA
cdr3_nt: TGCAGCATCCTGGTACTAGCCAAAAACATTCAGTACTTC
cdr3_aa: CSILVLAKNIQYF

v_call: TRBV7-8
cdr3_length: 14
j_call: TRBJ1-2
clone_size: NA
d_call: NA
cdr3_nt: TGTGCCAGCAGCTTAGAGGCAGGGACAAGAGGCTACACCTTC
cdr3_aa: CASSLEAGTRGYTF

v_call: TRBV5-1
cdr3_length: 11
j_call: TRBJ2-1
clone_size: few
d_call: NA
cdr3_nt: TGCGCCAGCGGACGTCAGGGCGAGCAGTTCTTC
cdr3_aa: CASGRQGEQFF

v_call: TRBV4-1
cdr3_length: 14
j_call: TRBJ1-1
clone_size: NA
d_call: TRBD1
cdr3_nt: TGCGCCAGCAGCCGGACAGGGGATAACACTGAAGCTTTCTTT
cdr3_aa: CASSRTGDNTEAFF

v_call: TRBV10-2
cdr3_length: 12
j_call: TRBJ2-7
clone_size: NA
d_call: NA
cdr3_nt: TGCGCCAGCAGTGACAGCTCCTACGAGCAGTACTTC
cdr3_aa: CASSDSSYEQYF

v_call: TRBV9
cdr3_length: 16
j_call: TRBJ1-1
clone_size: NA
d_call: TRBD1
cdr3_nt: TGTGCCAGCAGCGTAGCTCCAACAGGGGTGGGGACTGAAGCTTTCTTT
cdr3_aa: CASSVAPTGVGTEAFF

v_call: TRBV14
cdr3_length: 15
j_call: TRBJ1-1
clone_size: NA
d_call: NA
cdr3_nt: TGTGCCAGCAGCCAAGATAGCAGCTGGAACACTGAAGCTTTCTTT
cdr3_aa: CASSQDSSWNTEAFF

v_call: TRBV6-5
cdr3_length: 15
j_call: TRBJ1-1
clone_size: NA
d_call: TRBD1
cdr3_nt: TGTGCCAGCAGTCTGGACAGGGGGCGAGGGACTGAAGCTTTCTTT
cdr3_aa: CASSLDRGRGTEAFF

v_call: TRBV27
cdr3_length: 16
j_call: TRBJ1-5
clone_size: once
d_call: NA
cdr3_nt: TGTGCCAGCAGTTCCCAGGGAAGGGGTAGCAATCAGCCCCAGCATTTT
cdr3_aa: CASSSQGRGSNQPQHF

v_call: TRBV28
cdr3_length: 15
j_call: TRBJ1-3
clone_size: NA
d_call: TRBD1
cdr3_nt: TGTGCCAGCACAGACAGGGGAGCCTCTGGAAACACCATATATTTT
cdr3_aa: CASTDRGASGNTIYF

v_call: TRBV4-2
cdr3_length: 17
j_call: TRBJ2-7
clone_size: once
d_call: TRBD2
cdr3_nt: TGTGCCAGCAGCCCGGGCAGCGGGACTAGCGGATTTTACGAGCAGTACTTC
cdr3_aa: CASSPGSGTSGFYEQYF

v_call: TRBV6-4
cdr3_length: 13
j_call: TRBJ2-2
clone_size: NA
d_call: NA
cdr3_nt: TGTGCCAGCAGTGATGGAGGTACCGGGGAGCTGTTTTTT
cdr3_aa: CASSDGGTGELFF

v_call: TRBV5-4
cdr3_length: 13
j_call: TRBJ2-5
clone_size: NA
d_call: TRBD1
cdr3_nt: TGTGCCAGCACTTGGGACAGCAGAGAGACCCAGTACTTC
cdr3_aa: CASTWDSRETQYF

v_call: TRBV9
cdr3_length: 17
j_call: TRBJ2-1
clone_size: NA
d_call: NA
cdr3_nt: TGTGCCAGCAGCCAAGCTGTGGGGCAGGGGACCTACAATGAGCAGTTCTTC
cdr3_aa: CASSQAVGQGTYNEQFF

v_call: TRBV10-1
cdr3_length: 17
j_call: TRBJ2-3
clone_size: NA
d_call: TRBD2
cdr3_nt: TGCGCCAGCAGTGACCTAACTAGCGGGATAGTCCCAGATACGCAGTATTTT
cdr3_aa: CASSDLTSGIVPDTQYF

v_call: TRBV7-3
cdr3_length: 14
j_call: TRBJ1-1
clone_size: NA
d_call: TRBD1
cdr3_nt: TGTGCCAGCAGCTTGGGACAGGCGAACACTGAAGCTTTCTTT
cdr3_aa: CASSLGQANTEAFF

v_call: TRBV4-1
cdr3_length: 15
j_call: TRBJ2-2
clone_size: NA
d_call: TRBD2
cdr3_nt: TGCGCCAGCAGCCTAGCGGGAGGGGGCACCGGGGAGCTGTTTTTT
cdr3_aa: CASSLAGGGTGELFF

v_call: TRBV28
cdr3_length: 14
j_call: TRBJ2-7
clone_size: NA
d_call: TRBD1
cdr3_nt: TGTGCCAGCAGTAACCCTGGACAGGGCTACGAGCAGTACTTC
cdr3_aa: CASSNPGQGYEQYF

v_call: TRBV2
cdr3_length: 17
j_call: TRBJ2-3
clone_size: NA
d_call: TRBD2
cdr3_nt: TGTGCCAGCAGTGAAGCGGGACTAGCGGGAGGGACAGATACGCAGTATTTT
cdr3_aa: CASSEAGLAGGTDTQYF

v_call: TRBV5-1
cdr3_length: 14
j_call: TRBJ1-4
clone_size: NA
d_call: NA
cdr3_nt: TGCGCCAGCAGCCCGGAGGGCCGGAATGAAAAACTGTTTTTT
cdr3_aa: CASSPEGRNEKLFF